Presented here are 27 T cell receptor beta chains from one specimen sequenced in a study of T-cell memory formation after mild COVID-19. TCRdb re-called the 5' RACE reads with MiXCR, one entry per CDR3 protein. The sample shows about 130,000 distinct CDR3 sequences, approximately 15% of them seen only once. Sample: PBMCs or a T cell subset sorted from them (not recorded which). These receptor sequences come from an adult woman who had mild COVID-19 (a few samples of this study predate the infection). Cell type and time point are not known.

Points on this clonotype: An end of the junction differs from the germline gene, which may be a read error. The chain links TRBV9 to TRBJ2-1; weak D call: TRBD1 (6 bases). Germline V lookup: CDR1 SGDLS, CDR2 YYNGEE. The CDR3 runs to 15 residues. The CDR3 region is CAISVGTITGNEQFF. The CDR3 region has the DNA TGTGCCATCAGCGTAGGTACAATCACAGGGAATGAGCAGTTCTTC.

V gene TRBV5-1 combines with J gene TRBJ2-3; D not certain. Germline V CDR1 and CDR2: SGHRS, YFSETQ. The CDR3 runs 14 residues. Trimming took 7 bases from V and 4 from J, leaving 16 bases between them. The DNA for the CDR3 is TGCGCCAGCGCGCCGGTGGCAGGTGCAGATACGCAGTATTTT. Protein product: CASAPVAGADTQYF.

This clonotype was seen a handful of times. The V call is TRBV6-5, the J call TRBJ2-1, with 9 bases lining up with TRBD1. The CDR3 has 16 residues. The V and J ends lost 7 bases and 0 bases, in that order; junction bases with no gene match: 7. Germline CDR1 is MNHEY and CDR2 is SVGAGI. DNA for the CDR3: TGTGCCAGCACCCATGGGACAGGGAGCTCCTACAATGAGCAGTTCTTC. Translation: CASTHGTGSSYNEQFF.

This clonotype was seen only a few times. The rearrangement joins TRBV20-1 to TRBJ2-7; 10 nucleotides line up with TRBD2. The trim removed 1 base at V and 2 bases at J, leaving 11 bases unmatched. Germline-derived CDR1 and CDR2 are DFQATT and SNEGSKA (reference sequence). The CDR3 loop spans 17 amino acids. DNA of the CDR3: TGCAGTGCTAGAGGTTCTAGCGGGAGTCCCGGTACCTACGAGCAGTACTTC. It encodes CSARGSSGSPGTYEQYF.

The chain carries TRBV5-1 and TRBJ2-5; TRBD1 matches at 9 bases. Germline V gives CDR1 SGHRS, CDR2 YFSETQ. The length of the CDR3 is 14 residues. V shed 5 bases and J 3 bases; nucleotides not matched to a gene: 5. CDR3 region: CASSNRGREETQYF. As DNA, the CDR3 is TGCGCCAGCAGTAACAGGGGGCGCGAAGAGACCCAGTACTTC.

This clonotype was counted between two and nine times. The genes are TRBV10-3 and TRBJ1-1, with no clear D. Trimming shortened V by 1 base and J by 2 bases, and 8 bases separated the two germline ends. The germline V gene has CDR1 ENHRY and CDR2 SYGVKD. The CDR3 is made up of 14 amino acids. The DNA for the CDR3 is TGTGCCATCAGTGAGTTGGGCATAAACACTGAAGCTTTCTTT. It specifies CAISELGINTEAFF.

Only a few counts were recorded for this clonotype. This chain links TRBV12-3 or TRBV12-4 with TRBJ2-7, with D possibly matching TRBD1 (8 bases). The CDR3 is made up of 14 amino acids. With 4 bases removed from V and 6 bases from J, the gap between germline ends came to 16 bases. CDR3 loop: CASSYRTGRGEQYF. CDR3 bases: TGTGCCAGCAGTTACCGGACAGGGAGGGGCGAGCAGTACTTC.

This clonotype was found a few times. V is TRBV4-2 and J is TRBJ1-4, with a possible D match to TRBD1 (5 bases). CDR3 length: 16 residues. CDR1 is LGHNA and CDR2 is YNFKEQ in the germline V gene. V dropped 0 bases and J dropped 5 bases, with 13 bases sitting between them. Written as DNA, the CDR3 is TGTGCCAGCAGCCAAGATCGGAGCAGGGTGAATGAAAAACTGTTTTTT. Residues: CASSQDRSRVNEKLFF.

The chain joins TRBV4-2 to TRBJ2-1; the match to TRBD2 covers 8 bases. Germline V lookup: CDR1 LGHNA, CDR2 YNFKEQ. V shed 4 bases and J 6 bases; nucleotides not matched to a gene: 8. This CDR3 contains 15 residues. Here the CDR3 DNA reads TGTGCCAGCAGCCCGCGTGCGGGAGGAATCAATGAGCAGTTCTTC. Translation: CASSPRAGGINEQFF.

The count of this clonotype is one. The chain links TRBV29-1 to TRBJ2-1, with unresolved D. V was clipped by 2 bases and J by 3 bases, with 8 bases between them. Germline lookup yields CDR1 SQVTM and CDR2 ANQGSEA. The CDR3 is 13 residues long. The CDR3 region is CSVERQVYNEQFF. CDR3 DNA sequence: TGCAGCGTTGAACGGCAGGTCTACAATGAGCAGTTCTTC.

This clonotype showed up just a few times. V gene TRBV5-1 combines with J gene TRBJ2-3; maybe TRBD2 (5 bases). Germline CDR1 reads SGHRS; CDR2 reads YFSETQ. The CDR3 is 14 residues long. V gave up 2 bases and J gave up 0 bases, with 7 bases separating them. Here the CDR3 reads CASSFGESTDTQYF. CDR3 coding DNA: TGCGCCAGCAGCTTCGGGGAGAGCACAGATACGCAGTATTTT.

The chain has TRBV12-5 and TRBJ2-7, with TRBD1 matching 8 bases. Per germline, CDR1 LGHNT and CDR2 FRNRAP. CDR3 length: 14 amino acids. Trimming cost V 6 bases and J 4 bases; bases outside gene matches: 8. Written as DNA, the CDR3 is TGTGCTAGTGGCCCCGGACAGGGTGGGTACGAGCAGTACTTC. Translated: CASGPGQGGYEQYF. The full variable domain, in which reference TRBV12-5 and TRBJ2-7 provide the parts outside the CDR3, is DARVTQTPRHKVTEMGQEVTMRCQPILGHNTVFWYRQTMMQGLELLAYFRNRAPLDDSGMPKDRFSAEMPDATLATLKIQPSEPRDSAVYFCASGPGQGGYEQYFGPGTRLTVT.

In its sample, this clonotype was seen once. The chain carries TRBV27 and TRBJ2-2, with D possibly being TRBD1 or TRBD2 (6 bases each). The ends were cut back, 1 base at V and 6 bases at J, with 18 bases in the middle. The length of the CDR3 is 17 residues. In germline, CDR1 is MNHEY, CDR2 SMNVEV (reference sequence). Written as DNA, the CDR3 is TGTGCCAGCAGTTTATGGCAAGGAGGGGGAGCTCCCGGGGAGCTGTTTTTT. Its protein product is CASSLWQGGGAPGELFF.

The V call is TRBV4-2, the J call TRBJ2-1; 12 bases match TRBD2. The V and J ends lost 0 bases and 2 bases, in that order; junction bases with no gene match: 17. Germline values: CDR1 LGHNA, CDR2 YNFKEQ. The CDR3 is 22 amino acids. This CDR3 is CASSQDRVGGTSGRHTYNEQFF. DNA for the CDR3: TGTGCCAGCAGCCAAGACCGGGTTGGAGGGACTAGCGGGCGTCATACCTACAATGAGCAGTTCTTC.

This clonotype was seen a handful of times. The CDR3: CASSLGLAGGLTDTQYF. CDR3 DNA sequence: TGTGCCAGCAGCTTAGGACTAGCGGGAGGCCTAACAGATACGCAGTATTTT. The chain is built from TRBV7-2 and TRBJ2-3; 13 bases agree with TRBD2. Germline values: CDR1 SGHTA, CDR2 FQGNSA. CDR3 length: 17 amino acids. Trimming at V came to 1 base and at J to 3 bases, leaving 4 bases not matched to a gene.

V is TRBV20-1 and J is TRBJ2-3; 10 nucleotides agree with TRBD2. The J segment lost 2 bases and the V segment lost 6 bases, leaving 17 bases of the junction unmatched. This CDR3 has 18 amino acids. CDR1 is DFQATT and CDR2 is SNEGSKA in the germline V gene (reference sequence). CDR3 sequence: CSATPPGTSAGYTDTQYF. The CDR3 bases are TGCAGTGCAACCCCCCCCGGGACTAGCGCGGGATACACAGATACGCAGTATTTT.

This clonotype has only a few counts. The gene calls are TRBV6-6 and TRBJ2-2, with unresolved D. Per the germline V gene, CDR1 is MNHNY and CDR2 is SVGAGI (reference sequence). The CDR3 runs 13 residues. V was shortened by 5 bases and J by 7 bases, with 11 bases between the two germline ends. The CDR3 is CASSRNGNGELFF. The CDR3 DNA is TGTGCCAGCAGTCGGAACGGTAACGGGGAGCTGTTTTTT.

The rearrangement uses TRBV24-1 and TRBJ2-7, with D possibly called TRBD1 or TRBD2 (5 bases each). Germline V gene data show CDR1 as KGHDR and CDR2 as SFDVKD. V was shortened by 12 bases and J by 0 bases, with 20 bases between the two germline ends. The CDR3 is 15 residues long. CDR3 amino acids: CARSGDRISSYEQYF. DNA for the CDR3: TGTGCCCGATCCGGGGACCGAATAAGCTCCTACGAGCAGTACTTC.

This clonotype appeared a few times. The genes are TRBV20-1 and TRBJ1-3; tentative D call: TRBD1 (5 bases). Per the germline V gene, CDR1 is DFQATT and CDR2 is SNEGSKA (reference sequence). Trimming left V 2 bases short and J 9 bases short, with 8 bases between. The CDR3 spans 11 residues. The CDR3 DNA sequence: TGCAGTGCTAGATGGGGGGTCACCATATATTTT. Its protein product is CSARWGVTIYF.

This clonotype was counted only a few times. The V call is TRBV5-6, the J call TRBJ2-7; D is tentatively TRBD1 or TRBD2 (5 bases each). CDR1 and CDR2 (germline): SGHDT, YYEEEE. The CDR3 extends over 16 amino acids. Trimming pared 4 bases from V and 0 bases from J, leaving 17 bases between. The chain's CDR3 is CASSASWRTSSYEQYF. In DNA, the CDR3 is TGTGCCAGCAGCGCATCGTGGAGGACAAGCTCCTACGAGCAGTACTTC.

The chain links TRBV27 to TRBJ2-7; TRBD1 matches at 8 bases. In germline, CDR1 is MNHEY, CDR2 SMNVEV (reference sequence). The CDR3 is made up of 17 amino acids. With 3 bases clipped from V and 1 base from J, the junction kept 11 bases outside the gene matches. CDR3 loop: CASSLVPHGTGSYEQYF. The CDR3, as DNA: TGTGCCAGCAGTTTGGTCCCTCATGGGACAGGATCCTACGAGCAGTACTTC.

This clonotype has just a few counts. The CDR3 sequence is CATSDGALGNYGYTF. CDR3 nucleotide sequence: TGTGCCACCAGTGATGGGGCCCTAGGGAACTATGGCTACACCTTC. This chain connects TRBV24-1 to TRBJ1-2; D perhaps matches TRBD1 (5 bases). This CDR3 has 15 amino acids. Germline assignment: CDR1 KGHDR and CDR2 SFDVKD. Trimming left V 3 bases short and J 2 bases short, with 12 bases between.

The V call is TRBV9, the J call TRBJ2-1; D might be TRBD1 or TRBD2, each matching 5 bases. V dropped 0 bases and J dropped 12 bases, with 22 bases sitting between them. There are 16 residues in the CDR3. Germline V gene sequence: CDR1 SGDLS, CDR2 YYNGEE. The CDR3 coding sequence is TGTGCCAGCAGCGTAGGGTCTAATCAAAACCCTGGGGGGCAGTTCTTC. It yields the protein CASSVGSNQNPGGQFF.

The rearrangement uses TRBV30 and TRBJ2-2; maybe TRBD2 (5 bases). CDR1 GTSNPN and CDR2 SVGIG come from the germline V gene (reference sequence). Trimming took 1 base from V and 15 from J, leaving 12 bases between them. The CDR3 has 11 residues. The CDR3 bases are TGTGCCTGGAGTGCCATGGGAGAAATGTTTTTT. This sequence encodes CAWSAMGEMFF.

V usage is TRBV12-3 or TRBV12-4 and J usage is TRBJ2-3, with D possibly matching TRBD2 (5 bases). V dropped 6 bases and J dropped 0 bases, with 19 bases sitting between them. The CDR3 is 17 residues long. This CDR3 is CASSYGGLIHSTDTQYF. The CDR3 nucleotides are TGTGCCAGCAGCTACGGAGGACTGATTCATAGCACAGATACGCAGTATTTT.

There are a few counts of this clonotype. The genes are TRBV7-2 and TRBJ2-3; 8 bases match TRBD1. Germline loops: CDR1 SGHTA, CDR2 FQGNSA. CDR3 size: 15 residues. V was pared by 1 base and J by 0 bases, with 0 bases of the junction left unmatched. The CDR3, as DNA: TGTGCCAGCAGCTTAGGGACAGGGAGCACAGATACGCAGTATTTT. Its protein product is CASSLGTGSTDTQYF.

The chain is built from TRBV10-3 and TRBJ2-2; possibly TRBD1 for D (6 bases). Trimming removed 9 bases at V and 0 bases at J, with 14 bases between. Germline values: CDR1 ENHRY, CDR2 SYGVKD. The CDR3 spans 15 residues. CDR3 nucleotide sequence: TGTGCCATTAGTACCGGGACAACGAACACCGGGGAGCTGTTTTTT. Encoded protein: CAISTGTTNTGELFF.